This TCR beta chain is drawn from a study of technical replicates of blood from a few donors. V shed 0 bases and J shed 8 bases, with 10 bases lying between them. Germline CDR1 and CDR2: SGHVS and FNYEAQ. The CDR3 totals 14 residues. TCRdb's table, derived via immunoSEQ multiplex PCR, lists solely in-frame clones and lacks some. The sample consists of 75,000 to 100,000 clones, about 90% of them appearing once. Sequenced: T cells isolated from PBMCs. The J gene is TRBJ2-2, the V gene TRBV7-6; TRBD1 might be the D (5 bases). The TCR comes from a human donor in good health. The CDR3 DNA reads as TGTGCCAGCAGCTTAGCTAACCCAGGGGGGGAGCTGTTTTTT. Translated: CASSLANPGGELFF.